What follows is one T cell receptor beta chain and its context. Its antigen remains unknown. The data stem from a study of T cell repertoires in cytomegalovirus infection. Study-wide findings and caveats: CMV-specific TCR beta clonotypes restricted by HLA-C were the ones dominating the ex vivo response.

V was cut by 7 bases and J by 0 bases, with 13 bases left in between. Germline values: CDR1 SEHNR, CDR2 FQNEAQ (reference sequence). The CDR3 is made up of 15 amino acids. One entry per CDR3 protein results from TCRdb running MiXCR on the reads. The table records about 300,000 distinct CDR3 sequences, around 9.1% of them present only once. The specimen was PBMCs. This TCR was sampled from a human donor in good health (CMV status not recorded). Some clones in this sample may be carry-over from other donors' samples. This chain uses TRBV7-9 with TRBJ2-1; weak D call: TRBD2 (6 bases). This CDR3 is CASIGDFLSYNEQFF. Here the CDR3 DNA reads TGTGCCAGCATCGGGGACTTCCTCTCCTACAATGAGCAGTTCTTC.